These 10 T cell receptor beta chains were sequenced from one sample in a study of PD-L1 blockade in urothelial cancer. Clones were sequenced by immunoSEQ multiplex PCR, and TCRdb holds only the in-frame ones, with some missing. The sample holds about 100,000 clones, approximately 91% seen once. Sample: PBMCs, taken around atezolizumab (anti-PD-L1) treatment. Receptors were obtained from a woman aged 80 or over with urothelial cancer.

The genes are TRBV28 and TRBJ2-7; 8 bases line up with TRBD1. This CDR3 is built from 13 residues. Germline CDR1 is MDHEN and CDR2 is SYDVKM. V lost 1 base, J lost 6 bases, and 2 bases stayed unmatched. CDR3 in DNA: TGTGCCAGCAGTTTATTACAGGGGGGCGAGCAGTACTTC. It is translated as CASSLLQGGEQYF.

This chain uses TRBV6-1 with TRBJ1-2; 8 bases are a match to TRBD1. Germline V gives CDR1 MNHNS, CDR2 SASEGT. The V gene end was trimmed by 7 bases and the J gene end by 6 bases; junction bases not matched to a gene: 7. The CDR3 runs to 13 residues. CDR3 sequence reads: CASIMDRENGYTF. The DNA for the CDR3 is TGTGCCAGCATCATGGACAGGGAGAATGGCTACACCTTC.

The CDR3, as DNA: TGCAGCCCCCTCGGGGGAGGGGGAAGTGAGCAGTTCTTC. Its translation: CSPLGGGGSEQFF. This chain links TRBV29-1 with TRBJ2-1; weak D call: TRBD2 (7 bases). Germline CDR1 is SQVTM and CDR2 is ANQGSEA. The CDR3 totals 13 residues. The ends were cut back, 8 bases at V and 9 bases at J, with 20 bases in the middle.

V is TRBV27 and J is TRBJ1-4; D gene unclear. V was pared by 6 bases and J by 0 bases, with 11 bases between. This CDR3 spans 15 amino acids. Germline loops: CDR1 MNHEY, CDR2 SMNVEV (reference sequence). CDR3 nucleotides: TGTGCCAGCAGCGGCGGGTGGGCAACTAATGAAAAACTGTTTTTT. It is translated as CASSGGWATNEKLFF.

The chain recombines TRBV2 with TRBJ2-5, with 8 bases that match TRBD1. CDR1 is SNHLY and CDR2 is FYNNEI in the germline V gene. The CDR3 loop spans 13 amino acids. The ends lost 7 bases at V and 4 bases at J; junction bases unmatched: 5. Written as DNA, the CDR3 is TGTGCCAGCAAGGACAGGGTGGGAGAGACCCAGTACTTC. Amino acids: CASKDRVGETQYF.

This clone was seen just once. The chain employs TRBV19 and TRBJ1-1, with D perhaps matching TRBD1 (6 bases). V shed 3 bases and J shed 0 bases, with 11 bases lying between them. CDR1 and CDR2 (germline): LNHDA, SQIVND (reference sequence). This CDR3 is built from 15 residues. The CDR3 protein is CASSIHPGVNTEAFF. The CDR3 DNA reads TGTGCCAGTAGTATCCACCCAGGGGTGAACACTGAAGCTTTCTTT.

The chain couples TRBV10-3 to TRBJ2-7; 7 nucleotides line up with TRBD1. Germline V gene lookup returns CDR1 ENHRY and CDR2 SYGVKD. The V segment lost 6 bases and the J segment 3 bases; nucleotides outside the gene matches: 2. This CDR3 region has 12 residues. CDR3 sequence (DNA): TGTGCCATCAGCGGGACAGTCTACGAGCAGTACTTC. It yields the protein CAISGTVYEQYF.

The J gene is TRBJ1-5, the V gene TRBV19; TRBD1 agrees at 7 bases. This CDR3 comprises 15 residues. Germline CDR1 reads LNHDA; CDR2 reads SQIVND (reference sequence). Trimming cost V 7 bases and J 1 base; bases outside gene matches: 7. CDR3 sequence reads: CASNMGQSSNQPQHF. CDR3 DNA sequence: TGTGCCAGTAACATGGGACAGAGCAGCAATCAGCCCCAGCATTTT.

V gene TRBV9 combines with J gene TRBJ2-7; TRBD2 agrees at 10 bases. The V gene end was trimmed by 6 bases and the J gene end by 2 bases; junction bases not matched to a gene: 8. The germline CDR1 and CDR2 sequences are SGDLS and YYNGEE. CDR3 length: 15 amino acids. Here the CDR3 DNA reads TGTGCCAGCAACCCAGCGGGAGGGCCGACCTACGAGCAGTACTTC. Translated, it gives CASNPAGGPTYEQYF.

This chain connects TRBV4-1 to TRBJ2-2; TRBD1 might be the D (5 bases). CDR3 length: 16 amino acids. The ends were cut back, 0 bases at V and 5 bases at J, with 13 bases in the middle. Germline V gene data show CDR1 as MGHRA and CDR2 as YSYEKL. The CDR3 spells CASSQDEGARTGELFF. CDR3 DNA sequence: TGCGCCAGCAGCCAAGACGAAGGGGCGCGGACCGGGGAGCTGTTTTTT.